This T cell receptor (beta chain) was found in a study of T cell repertoires in cytomegalovirus infection. Whole-study context: Well-studied HLA-B-restricted CMV epitopes were used in the study alongside recently identified HLA-C-restricted ones. It can be stated that public TCR beta signatures indicated CMV infection as well as a matching HLA type. Overall study findings and caveats: Cumulative frequency (of public TCR beta family members) identified carriers of CMV plus the relevant HLA.

In germline, CDR1 is SNHLY, CDR2 FYNNEI. CDR3 length: 15 amino acids. Between the trimmed V and J ends, which lost 3 bases and 0 bases, there was a span of 12 bases. Turning to this clonotype: Its specificity is not known.

TCRdb itself ran the reads through MiXCR, one entry per CDR3 protein. The data show about 740,000 distinct CDR3 sequences, roughly 33% seen once. The chain carries TRBV2 and TRBJ2-7, with D possibly TRBD1 on 6 matching bases. The TCR comes from a human donor in good health (CMV status not recorded). Some clones in this sample may be carry-over from other donors' samples. This material consisted of cultured PBMCs, taken from culture after CMV antigen stimulation. CDR3: CASSDGQGYSYEQYF. The CDR3 nucleotides read TGTGCCAGCAGTGATGGTCAGGGGTACTCCTACGAGCAGTACTTC.